This TCR beta chain was retrieved from a study of OX40 agonist ivuxolimab in advanced cancers. The study's findings and limits: Among the nonresponders, some also had low normalized T-cell clonal expansion. Circulating CD4+ and CD8+ T cells showed clonal expansion by week 6 at 0.1 to 3.0 mg/kg.

The sampling schedule covered blood at baseline, cycle 4 day 1, and cycle 7 day 1. Generated by immunoSEQ multiplex PCR, the TCRdb table keeps only in-frame clones and is missing some. The profile shows 55,000 to 90,000 clones, about 86% of them singletons. Of note for this clone: The target antigen is unknown.

Sequences were derived from CD4+ or CD8+ T cells sorted from blood, sampled in a trial of the OX40 agonist ivuxolimab. The receptor comes from an adult with an advanced solid tumor such as melanoma, head and neck, liver or kidney cancer.

The CDR3: CASSLTGYNEQFF. The DNA of the CDR3 is TGTGCCAGCAGCTTGACGGGGTACAATGAGCAGTTCTTC. The gene calls are TRBV7-3 and TRBJ2-1; TRBD2 might be the D (5 bases). CDR1 SGHTA and CDR2 FQGTGA come from the germline V gene. The V end lost 3 bases, the J end lost 4 bases, and 7 bases lay between the germline ends. CDR3 length: 13 amino acids. The whole variable domain, filled in from reference TRBV7-3 and TRBJ2-1, reads GAGVSQTPSNKVTEKGKYVELRCDPISGHTALYWYRQSLGQGPEFLIYFQGTGAADDSGLPNDRFFAVRPEGSVSTLKIQRTERGDSAVYLCASSLTGYNEQFFGPGTRLTVL.